A selection of T cell receptor beta chains follows, all from one sample in a study of T-cell reconstitution after alpha-beta-depleted transplantation in children. TCRdb recomputed calls from the PCR reads with MiXCR, one row per CDR3 protein. The table includes about 460,000 distinct CDR3 sequences, more than 9% detected once. The sample in question was PBMCs, obtained before TCRalphabeta/CD19-depleted stem cell transplant. These receptors were obtained from a child aged 2 to 15 with inherited bone marrow failure, due to receive a stem cell transplant. CDR3s leave out the opening cysteine and the closing phenylalanine or tryptophan.

TRBV29-1 | SVAPVREKDYEQY
TRBV12-3/TRBV12-4 | ASSHEVPYNEQF
TRBV5-4 | ASSFFEGGGPRNIQY
TRBV20-1 | NTGRADNEQF
TRBV4-1 | ASSQNEGTGPGSEQY
TRBV27 | ASSADRGHDGYT
TRBV30 | AWSSRGRSSYEQY
TRBV5-1 | ASSLEGGDYSEAF
TRBV29-1 | SVVTGTGSETQY
TRBV4-3 | ASSPSSHLGGRSYNEQF
TRBV5-1 | ASSVTGGSYEQY